What follows is one TCR beta chain and its context. Its antigen remains unknown. The sample belongs to a study of cytomegalovirus exposure and HLA in healthy donors. Background on the study: Unique TCRs from HLA-typed donors, 80 million to 90 million of them, were held in an early data release. Findings of the study overall: Sequencing depth roughly uniform across donors was assumed in presence/absence analyses. A link between a missense DCLRE1C variant and TCR beta V- and J-gene trimming emerged from a later analysis. Sequencing had likely introduced a cluster of highly shared sequence variants as an artifact.

Use of 60 Vbeta and 13 Jbeta primers characterized the PCR. Here immunoSEQ multiplex PCR was the method, and the copy in TCRdb shows in-frame clones only, minus some. The repertoire has fewer than 200,000 clones, approximately 84% of them found once; the top ten carry approximately 2.5%. J was trimmed by 5 bases and V by 4 bases; bases with no gene match: 4. The CDR3 extends over 14 amino acids. Per the germline V gene, CDR1 is SGHNT and CDR2 is YENEEA. The TCR was taken from a man aged 25-45 years in good health and CMV-seropositive. The V call is TRBV11-3, the J call TRBJ2-7; 11 nucleotides match TRBD2. The sequenced material came from PBMCs. For the CDR3, the DNA is TGTGCCAGCAGCTCTATGACTAGCGGGAACGAGCAGTACTTC. This gives the protein CASSSMTSGNEQYF.